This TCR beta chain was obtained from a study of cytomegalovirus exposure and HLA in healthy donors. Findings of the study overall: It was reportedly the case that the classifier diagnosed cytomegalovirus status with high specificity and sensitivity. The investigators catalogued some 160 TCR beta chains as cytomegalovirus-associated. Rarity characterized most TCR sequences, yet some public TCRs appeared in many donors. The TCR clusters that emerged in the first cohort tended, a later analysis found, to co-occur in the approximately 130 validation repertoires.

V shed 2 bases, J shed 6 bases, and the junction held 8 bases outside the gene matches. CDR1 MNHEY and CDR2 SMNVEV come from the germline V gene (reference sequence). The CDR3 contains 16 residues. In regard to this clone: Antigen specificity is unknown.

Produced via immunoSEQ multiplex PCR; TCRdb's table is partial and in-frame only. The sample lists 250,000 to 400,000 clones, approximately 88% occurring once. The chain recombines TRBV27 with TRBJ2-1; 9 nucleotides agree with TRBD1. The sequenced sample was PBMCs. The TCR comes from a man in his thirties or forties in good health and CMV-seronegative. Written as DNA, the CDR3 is TGTGCCAGCAGTTTAGCGGGACAGGGAGCTGGCAATGAGCAGTTCTTC. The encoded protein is CASSLAGQGAGNEQFF.